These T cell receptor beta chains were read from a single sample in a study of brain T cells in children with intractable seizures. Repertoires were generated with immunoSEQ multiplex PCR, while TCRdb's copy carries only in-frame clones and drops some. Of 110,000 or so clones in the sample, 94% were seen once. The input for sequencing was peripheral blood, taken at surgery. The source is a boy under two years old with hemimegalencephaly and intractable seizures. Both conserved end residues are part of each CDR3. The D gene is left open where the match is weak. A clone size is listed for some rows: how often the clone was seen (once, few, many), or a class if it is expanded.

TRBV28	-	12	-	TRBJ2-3	CATGWSTDTQYF	TGTGCCACGGGCTGGAGCACAGATACGCAGTATTTT
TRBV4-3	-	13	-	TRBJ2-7	CASSLSPSNEQYF	TGCGCCAGCAGCCTGTCCCCTTCAAACGAGCAGTACTTC
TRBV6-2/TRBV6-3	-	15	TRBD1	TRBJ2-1	CASSIGDRGRDEQFF	TGTGCCAGCAGCATAGGGGACAGGGGGCGGGATGAGCAGTTCTTC
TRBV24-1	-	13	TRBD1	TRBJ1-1	CATKPTGSTEAFF	TGTGCCACCAAACCGACAGGGTCCACTGAAGCTTTCTTT
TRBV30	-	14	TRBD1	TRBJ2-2	CAWSGTANTGELFF	TGTGCCTGGAGCGGGACAGCGAACACCGGGGAGCTGTTTTTT
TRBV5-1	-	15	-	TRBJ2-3	CASSLEVGVADTQYF	TGCGCCAGCAGCTTGGAAGTGGGGGTCGCAGATACGCAGTATTTT
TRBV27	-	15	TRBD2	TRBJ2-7	CASRDLAGGGYEQYF	TGTGCCAGCAGGGATCTAGCGGGAGGTGGGTACGAGCAGTACTTC
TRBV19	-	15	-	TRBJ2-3	CASSIFSGSTDTQYF	TGTGCCAGTAGTATATTTAGCGGAAGCACAGATACGCAGTATTTT
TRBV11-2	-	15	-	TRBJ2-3	CASSKTGIGPDTQYF	TGTGCCAGCAGCAAAACGGGCATAGGTCCAGATACGCAGTATTTT
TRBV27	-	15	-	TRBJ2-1	CASSLWTELPNEQFF	TGTGCCAGCAGTTTATGGACGGAGTTGCCCAATGAGCAGTTCTTC
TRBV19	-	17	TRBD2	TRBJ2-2	CASIRLGTSGSPGELFF	TGTGCCAGTATACGACTGGGGACTAGCGGGAGTCCCGGGGAGCTGTTTTTT
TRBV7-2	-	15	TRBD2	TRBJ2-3	CASSLAGGNPDTQYF	TGTGCCAGCAGCCTAGCGGGAGGTAATCCAGATACGCAGTATTTT
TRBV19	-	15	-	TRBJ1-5	CASTLQAGARQPQHF	TGTGCCAGTACCTTACAGGCAGGGGCGCGACAGCCCCAGCATTTT
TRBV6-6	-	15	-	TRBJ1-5	CASSLTGKTNQPQHF	TGTGCCAGCAGTCTTACCGGAAAAACCAATCAGCCCCAGCATTTT
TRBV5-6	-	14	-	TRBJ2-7	CASSLGGYSYEQYF	TGTGCCAGCAGCTTGGGGGGTTACTCCTACGAGCAGTACTTC
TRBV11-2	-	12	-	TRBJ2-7	CASSSGSYEQYF	TGTGCCAGCAGCTCCGGCTCCTACGAGCAGTACTTC
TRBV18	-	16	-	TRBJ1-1	CASSPLRTPGEGGAFF	TGTGCCAGCTCACCCCTTAGGACTCCTGGAGAGGGGGGGGCTTTCTTT
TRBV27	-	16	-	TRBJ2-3	CASSLARGSFGDTQYF	TGTGCCAGCAGTTTAGCCCGGGGCTCCTTCGGCGATACGCAGTATTTT
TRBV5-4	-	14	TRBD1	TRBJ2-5	CASSRTGGRETQYF	TGTGCCAGCAGCCGGACAGGGGGTCGGGAGACCCAGTACTTC
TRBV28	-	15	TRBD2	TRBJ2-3	CASSLAGVQTDTQYF	TGTGCCAGCAGTTTAGCGGGGGTTCAGACAGATACGCAGTATTTT
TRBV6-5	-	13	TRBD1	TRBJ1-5	CASRLGQNQPQHF	TGTGCCAGCAGACTGGGACAGAATCAGCCCCAGCATTTT
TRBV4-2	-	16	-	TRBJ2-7	CASSQELSGWAYEQYF	TGTGCCAGCAGCCAAGAATTGAGCGGGTGGGCCTACGAGCAGTACTTC
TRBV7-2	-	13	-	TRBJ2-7	CASSLAGFYEQYF	TGTGCCAGCAGCTTAGCGGGATTCTACGAGCAGTACTTC
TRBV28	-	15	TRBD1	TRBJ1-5	CASSPRTGGNQPQHF	TGTGCCAGCAGTCCACGGACAGGGGGGAATCAGCCCCAGCATTTT
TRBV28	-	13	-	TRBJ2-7	CASSQAAAYEQYF	TGTGCCAGCAGTCAGGCGGCAGCCTACGAGCAGTACTTC
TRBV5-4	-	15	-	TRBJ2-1	CASRASGWAYNEQFF	TGTGCCAGCAGGGCGAGCGGGTGGGCCTACAATGAGCAGTTCTTC
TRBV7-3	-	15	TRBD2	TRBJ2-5	CASSLGLAGGETQYF	TGTGCCAGCAGCTTAGGGCTAGCGGGAGGAGAGACCCAGTACTTC
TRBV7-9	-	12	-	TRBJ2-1	CASSPPLAEQFF	TGTGCCAGCAGCCCCCCTTTAGCGGAGCAGTTCTTC
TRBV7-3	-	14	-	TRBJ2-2	CASSLTGNTGELFF	TGTGCCAGCAGCTTGACAGGGAACACCGGGGAGCTGTTTTTT
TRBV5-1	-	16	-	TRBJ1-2	CASAPSGVPSNYGYTF	TGCGCCAGCGCCCCCTCGGGGGTCCCCTCTAACTATGGCTACACCTTC
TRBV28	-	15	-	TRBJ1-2	CASSPRLGGGYGYTF	TGTGCCAGCAGTCCCCGTCTGGGAGGAGGCTATGGCTACACCTTC
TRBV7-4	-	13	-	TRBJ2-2	CASRDVGPGELFF	TGTGCCAGCAGAGACGTGGGGCCCGGGGAGCTGTTTTTT
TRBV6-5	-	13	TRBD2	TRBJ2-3	CASSRRGTDTQYF	TGTGCCAGCAGTCGGCGGGGGACAGATACGCAGTATTTT
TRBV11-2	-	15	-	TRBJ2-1	CASSPGPVAGNEQFF	TGTGCCAGCAGCCCCGGGCCAGTGGCGGGCAATGAGCAGTTCTTC
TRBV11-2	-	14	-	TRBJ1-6	CASSVGGSNSPLHF	TGTGCCAGCAGCGTTGGAGGGTCGAATTCACCCCTCCACTTT
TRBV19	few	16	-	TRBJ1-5	CASTQWDGAHNQPQHF	TGTGCCAGTACCCAGTGGGACGGAGCCCACAATCAGCCCCAGCATTTT
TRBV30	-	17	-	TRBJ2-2	CAWSVLRERSNTGELFF	TGTGCCTGGAGTGTACTTCGCGAGCGATCGAACACCGGGGAGCTGTTTTTT
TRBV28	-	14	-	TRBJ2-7	CASSYGGTSYEQYF	TGTGCCAGCAGCTATGGGGGGACCTCCTACGAGCAGTACTTC
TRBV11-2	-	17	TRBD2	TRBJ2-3	CASSFRPGLAIEDTQYF	TGTGCCAGCAGCTTCCGTCCGGGACTAGCAATCGAAGATACGCAGTATTTT
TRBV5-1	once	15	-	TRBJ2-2	CASSLAGGDRGELFF	TGCGCCAGCAGCTTGGCCGGGGGCGATCGCGGGGAGCTGTTTTTT
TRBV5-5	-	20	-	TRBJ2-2	CASSLEIGHPDPTNTGELFF	TGTGCCAGCAGCTTGGAGATTGGGCACCCCGACCCTACGAACACCGGGGAGCTGTTTTTT
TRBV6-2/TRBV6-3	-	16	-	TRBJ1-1	CASSFRGVGARTEAFF	TGTGCCAGCAGTTTTCGAGGGGTCGGGGCGCGCACTGAAGCTTTCTTT
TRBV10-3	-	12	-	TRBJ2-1	CAITPGGNEQFF	TGTGCCATCACCCCAGGAGGAAATGAGCAGTTCTTC
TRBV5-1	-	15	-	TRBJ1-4	CASSLYLGQNEKLFF	TGCGCCAGCAGCTTGTATTTAGGTCAGAATGAAAAACTGTTTTTT
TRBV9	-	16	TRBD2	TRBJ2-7	CASSAGRGTRPAEQYF	TGTGCCAGCAGCGCAGGGAGAGGGACTAGACCCGCCGAGCAGTACTTC
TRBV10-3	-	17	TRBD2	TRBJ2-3	CAISETETSGSTDTQYF	TGTGCCATCAGTGAGACAGAGACTAGCGGTAGCACAGATACGCAGTATTTT
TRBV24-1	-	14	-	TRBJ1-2	CATSDRGGIYGYTF	TGTGCCACCAGTGATCGGGGGGGAATCTATGGCTACACCTTC
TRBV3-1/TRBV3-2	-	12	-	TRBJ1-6	CASSQAQSPLHF	TGTGCCAGCAGCCAAGCCCAGTCACCCCTCCACTTT
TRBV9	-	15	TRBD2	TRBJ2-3	CASSVEGTRADTQYF	TGTGCCAGCAGCGTAGAGGGGACTAGAGCAGATACGCAGTATTTT